The 4 T cell receptor beta chains given below trace back to one sample, sequenced in a study of T cell repertoires in cytomegalovirus infection. Antigens for these TCRs are unknown. TCRdb analysed the reads with MiXCR anew, one entry per CDR3 protein. The sample lists 550,000 to 850,000 distinct CDR3 sequences; about 30% were seen once. The input for sequencing was cultured PBMCs, taken from culture after CMV antigen stimulation. These receptors were taken from a human donor in good health (CMV status not recorded). Some clones in this sample may be carry-over from other donors' samples.

This clonotype was recorded a few times. This sequence joins TRBV12-5 and TRBJ2-2; D tentatively fits TRBD1 or TRBD2 (5 bases each). CDR1 and CDR2 (germline): LGHNT, FRNRAP. This CDR3 comprises 18 residues. V was cut by 0 bases and J by 6 bases, with 20 bases left in between. CDR3 in amino acids: CASGLVQEARESPGELFF. CDR3 DNA: TGTGCTAGTGGTTTGGTACAAGAAGCCAGGGAGAGTCCCGGGGAGCTGTTTTTT. Using reference TRBV12-5 and TRBJ2-2 for the parts outside the CDR3, the full variable domain is DARVTQTPRHKVTEMGQEVTMRCQPILGHNTVFWYRQTMMQGLELLAYFRNRAPLDDSGMPKDRFSAEMPDATLATLKIQPSEPRDSAVYFCASGLVQEARESPGELFFGEGSRLTVL.

A few counts support this clonotype. The rearrangement links TRBV12-3 or TRBV12-4 to TRBJ2-3, with no clear D. This CDR3 spans 13 amino acids. The V and J ends lost 10 bases and 1 base respectively, with 12 bases between them. The CDR3 here is CATALQGTDTQYF. For the CDR3, the DNA is TGTGCCACCGCACTTCAGGGCACAGATACGCAGTATTTT.

This clonotype was detected a few times. The chain joins TRBV29-1 to TRBJ2-5, with TRBD2 as a possible D gene (6 bases). Looked up from germline, CDR1 is SQVTM and CDR2 is ANQGSEA. The CDR3 totals 12 residues. V was pared by 7 bases and J by 5 bases, with 14 bases between. This CDR3 reads CSARGGVETQYF. CDR3 in DNA: TGCAGCGCCCGGGGCGGGGTGGAGACCCAGTACTTC.

The V gene is TRBV6-6, the J gene TRBJ1-1; 8 bases fit TRBD1. V dropped 7 bases and J dropped 1; count of bases not matched to a gene: 5. Germline V gene data show CDR1 as MNHNY and CDR2 as SVGAGI (reference sequence). The CDR3 length is 14 residues. CDR3 in amino acids: CASTLDRANTEAFF. In DNA, the CDR3 is TGTGCCAGCACTCTGGACAGGGCGAACACTGAAGCTTTCTTT.